The rows below give T cell receptor beta chains drawn from one sample of a study of blood T cells in healthy people across ages. TCRdb passed the 5' RACE reads through MiXCR, listing each CDR3 protein once. The repertoire holds about 930,000 distinct CDR3 sequences, with around 29% as singletons. The data were also submitted as part of a second study, on T cells of mothers and their children.

The sequenced sample was blood. The receptors stem from a middle-aged woman in good health. Each CDR3 is given with its conserved first and last residue.

J gene: TRBJ2-7
V gene: TRBV27
CDR3 protein: CASSLRIGQGVHEQYF

J gene: TRBJ2-5
V gene: TRBV7-6
CDR3 protein: CAAGGGGQQYF

J gene: TRBJ2-7
V gene: TRBV7-6
CDR3 protein: CASSQAPESYEQYF

J gene: TRBJ2-7
V gene: TRBV28
CDR3 protein: CANSFPPRDYEQYF

J gene: TRBJ2-1
V gene: TRBV3-1
CDR3 protein: CANSQDGQYNEQFF

J gene: TRBJ2-7
V gene: TRBV3-1
CDR3 protein: CASSQDSQLNYEQYF

J gene: TRBJ1-5
V gene: TRBV2
CDR3 protein: CASSAQGNSNQPQHF

J gene: TRBJ1-1
V gene: TRBV6-5
CDR3 protein: CASSGGVLSTEAFF

J gene: TRBJ2-2
V gene: TRBV7-9
CDR3 protein: CASSLEDRGLTGELFF

J gene: TRBJ2-1
V gene: TRBV30
CDR3 protein: CAWSVGYNEQFF

J gene: TRBJ2-7
V gene: TRBV27
CDR3 protein: CASRVGYEQYF

J gene: TRBJ1-2
V gene: TRBV27
CDR3 protein: CASKPRTLSNYGYTF

J gene: TRBJ2-3
V gene: TRBV11-2
CDR3 protein: CASSAGAGDTQYF

J gene: TRBJ2-7
V gene: TRBV12-3/TRBV12-4
CDR3 protein: CASSQGQGARYEQYF

J gene: TRBJ1-1
V gene: TRBV29-1
CDR3 protein: CSGNRGPTEAFF

J gene: -
V gene: TRBV2
CDR3 protein: CASSGLGADETQYF

J gene: TRBJ2-7
V gene: TRBV7-2
CDR3 protein: CASSLEPAPSYEQYF

J gene: TRBJ2-1
V gene: TRBV29-1
CDR3 protein: CSVLRRTVDNEQFF

J gene: TRBJ2-1
V gene: TRBV28
CDR3 protein: CASNPGQGISYNEQFF

J gene: TRBJ2-3
V gene: TRBV10-3
CDR3 protein: CAISGEVTDTQYF

J gene: TRBJ1-2
V gene: TRBV27
CDR3 protein: CASKLGQGRNNYGYTF

J gene: TRBJ1-1
V gene: TRBV9
CDR3 protein: CASSPDPRETEAFF

J gene: TRBJ2-3
V gene: TRBV2
CDR3 protein: CASSHQTGGVVDTQYF

J gene: TRBJ2-6
V gene: TRBV5-1
CDR3 protein: CASSLAPGASGANVLTF

J gene: TRBJ2-2
V gene: TRBV28
CDR3 protein: CASTGGTSGDGELFF

J gene: TRBJ1-2
V gene: TRBV12-3/TRBV12-4
CDR3 protein: CASRSGKIYGYTF

J gene: TRBJ1-2
V gene: TRBV5-1
CDR3 protein: CASSFAAGNGYTF

J gene: TRBJ2-3
V gene: TRBV19
CDR3 protein: CASSDRGSADTQYF

J gene: TRBJ1-4
V gene: TRBV9
CDR3 protein: CAGSVSTNEKLFF

J gene: TRBJ2-7
V gene: TRBV7-2
CDR3 protein: CASSLEFGRLSSYEQYF

J gene: TRBJ2-7
V gene: TRBV27
CDR3 protein: CASSFRGQPPVYEQYF

J gene: TRBJ2-5
V gene: TRBV4-3
CDR3 protein: CASSQDRRGSLETQYF

J gene: TRBJ1-2
V gene: TRBV29-1
CDR3 protein: CSVGGGRDAWNYGYTF

J gene: TRBJ2-3
V gene: TRBV9
CDR3 protein: CASSVATGTSGDTQYF

J gene: TRBJ2-1
V gene: TRBV6-2/TRBV6-3
CDR3 protein: CASSLVGGTSGGVSFEQFF

J gene: TRBJ1-2
V gene: TRBV15
CDR3 protein: CATSRDAGGRGYTF

J gene: TRBJ2-5
V gene: TRBV29-1
CDR3 protein: CGVVPAGQETQYF

J gene: TRBJ2-4
V gene: TRBV7-9
CDR3 protein: CASSPSRGALNIQYF